These 5 T cell receptor beta chains share one sample of origin, sequenced in a study of T-cell memory formation after mild COVID-19. Each CDR3 protein is one row after TCRdb ran MiXCR on the 5' RACE reads. The data hold around 510,000 distinct CDR3 sequences, with roughly a fifth observed a single time. Sequenced input: PBMCs or a T cell subset sorted from them (not recorded which). The receptor set was obtained from an adult woman who had mild COVID-19 (a few samples of this study predate the infection). Cell type and time point are not known.

This clonotype was seen only a few times. This chain links TRBV10-3 with TRBJ2-1, with unresolved D. Germline assignment: CDR1 ENHRY and CDR2 SYGVKD. V was shortened by 4 bases and J by 5 bases, with 12 bases between the two germline ends. The CDR3 length is 14 residues. CDR3 nucleotides: TGTGCCATCAGTGCCTTAACTGTGAACAATGAGCAGTTCTTC. Translation gives CAISALTVNNEQFF.

In its sample, this clonotype was seen a few times. The rearrangement uses TRBV2 and TRBJ2-7; 8 nucleotides line up with TRBD1. Germline CDR1 and CDR2: SNHLY and FYNNEI. The CDR3 has 12 amino acids. V shed 6 bases, J shed 10 bases, and the junction held 8 bases outside the gene matches. Here the CDR3 reads CASRSDRGYQYF. As DNA, the CDR3 is TGTGCCAGCAGGAGTGACAGGGGCTATCAGTACTTC.

This chain joins TRBV11-2 and TRBJ2-1; D call uncertain. The germline V and J ends were trimmed by 7 bases and 3 bases, with 19 bases remaining between them. Germline V CDR1 and CDR2: SGHAT, FQNNGV. The CDR3 loop spans 16 amino acids. DNA for the CDR3: TGTGCCAGCACTCATCCCATGGATCCGTACTACAATGAGCAGTTCTTC. Translating it yields CASTHPMDPYYNEQFF.

This clonotype showed up just a few times. The gene calls are TRBV11-2 and TRBJ1-4; D is unresolved. This CDR3 has 15 residues. Trimming stripped 0 bases from V and 2 bases from J, with 7 bases between. The germline V gene has CDR1 SGHAT and CDR2 FQNNGV. DNA of the CDR3: TGTGCCAGCAGCTTAGATAGTTCGACTAATGAAAAACTGTTTTTT. This encodes CASSLDSSTNEKLFF.

The chain is built from TRBV3-1 and TRBJ1-6; D is unclear. V was shortened by 0 bases and J by 6 bases, with 9 bases between the two germline ends. Germline V lookup: CDR1 LGHDT, CDR2 YNNKEL (reference sequence). This CDR3 has 15 amino acids. CDR3 nucleotides: TGTGCCAGCAGCCAAGATGAGTTTGCTAATTCACCCCTCCACTTT. Amino acids: CASSQDEFANSPLHF.